The 8 T cell receptor beta chains below were found in one sample sequenced in a study of blood T cells in healthy people across ages. A J-beta primer mix and a sample-barcoded 5' primer were used in a second PCR of about 7 to 12 cycles. TCRdb redid the calling of the 5' RACE reads with MiXCR, one entry per CDR3 protein. The sample consists of hundreds of thousands of distinct CDR3 sequences, just over 55% of them appearing once. Sequencing used blood. Source of these receptors: a man aged 35-49 years in good health.

The chain links TRBV5-8 to TRBJ2-7, with TRBD1 identical over 8 bases. There are 14 residues in the CDR3. V was clipped by 4 bases and J by 2 bases; unmatched bases: 5. Germline lookup yields CDR1 SGHTS and CDR2 YDEGEE. The CDR3 nucleotides are TGTGCCAGCAGCATAAGACAGGGGCCCTACGAGCAGTACTTC. As protein: CASSIRQGPYEQYF. Full variable domain (rest looked up from reference TRBV5-8 and TRBJ2-7): EAGVTQSPTHLIKTRGQQATLRCSPISGHTSVYWYQQALGLGLQFLLWYDEGEERNRGNFPPRFSGRQFPNYSSELNVNALELEDSALYLCASSIRQGPYEQYFGPGTRLTVT.

CDR3 sequence (DNA): TGTGCCAGCAGCGTCGACTTAACTGGAAACACCATATATTTT. This encodes CASSVDLTGNTIYF. The V and J genes are TRBV7-9 and TRBJ1-3; D call uncertain. Trimming took 5 bases from V and 2 from J, leaving 10 bases between them. The CDR3 totals 14 residues. Germline V gives CDR1 SEHNR, CDR2 FQNEAQ (reference sequence).

This rearrangement joins TRBV7-9 to TRBJ2-1, with TRBD2 as a possible D gene (5 bases). Trimming pared 3 bases from V and 13 bases from J, leaving 10 bases between. Germline assignment: CDR1 SEHNR and CDR2 FQNEAQ (reference sequence). The CDR3 totals 11 residues. The CDR3 loop reads CASSFEGSQFF. The CDR3 coding sequence is TGTGCCAGCAGCTTTGAGGGTTCCCAGTTCTTC.

V and J are TRBV4-1 and TRBJ2-4; TRBD2 matches at 8 bases. Germline CDR1 and CDR2: MGHRA and YSYEKL. CDR3 length: 17 residues. With 1 base clipped from V and 0 bases from J, the junction kept 5 bases outside the gene matches. CDR3 sequence reads: CASSQVLADIAKNIQYF. The CDR3 DNA reads as TGCGCCAGCAGCCAAGTACTAGCGGATATAGCCAAAAACATTCAGTACTTC.

The chain uses TRBV19 and TRBJ2-7, with D possibly being TRBD2 (6 bases). The CDR3 extends over 14 amino acids. Per germline, CDR1 LNHDA and CDR2 SQIVND (reference sequence). The V end was cut by 7 bases, the J end by 5 bases, with 18 bases between. The DNA of the CDR3 is TGTGCCAGTAAAGACGCGGGAACTCCCCACGAGCAGTACTTC. Translation gives CASKDAGTPHEQYF.

The chain employs TRBV9 and TRBJ2-3; 11 bases map to TRBD2. Trimming at V came to 3 bases and at J to 6 bases, leaving 9 bases not matched to a gene. CDR3 length: 16 amino acids. Germline V lookup: CDR1 SGDLS, CDR2 YYNGEE. The DNA of the CDR3 is TGTGCCAGCAGCGGTAGCGGGGGGGCCTTCGGGGATACGCAGTATTTT. It translates to CASSGSGGAFGDTQYF.

This chain connects TRBV27 to TRBJ1-6; D is ambiguous. CDR1 is MNHEY and CDR2 is SMNVEV in the germline V gene (reference sequence). The V and J ends lost 3 bases and 4 bases respectively, with 7 bases between them. The CDR3 extends over 14 amino acids. The CDR3 DNA sequence: TGTGCCAGCAGTTTTGGGCAGTATAATTCACCCCTCCACTTT. This translates into CASSFGQYNSPLHF.

V and J are TRBV14 and TRBJ2-7, with TRBD2 identical over 10 bases. The germline CDR1 and CDR2 sequences are SGHDN and FVKESK. The CDR3 is 16 amino acids. Germline trimming cut 4 bases from V and 4 bases from J; bases unmatched to any gene: 10. CDR3 coding DNA: TGTGCCAGCAGCCGAATAAATGGACTAGCGGAATACGAGCAGTACTTC. It encodes CASSRINGLAEYEQYF.